The TCR beta chain described here comes from a study of shared T cell receptors in the human thymus (dated by TCRdb to about 2021). In terms of the full investigation: The study examined how self-reactive, shared T-cell receptor alpha chains are generated in the human thymus.

The CDR3 covers 15 residues, taking in both the cysteine and the phenylalanine. CDR3 DNA only is kept here, 45 bases in frame from base 1. Compared with germline, V lacks 5 bases and J lacks 5 bases; bases without a gene match: 6. The germline V gene provides CDR1 SGHNT and CDR2 YENEEA. A word on this clone: Its antigen remains undetermined. No much larger clonotype is one base removed from it; base qualities were not supplied.

Library method: the immunoSEQ multiplex PCR assay. Drawn from immuneACCESS, this table holds only the in-frame rearrangements with V and J called that TCRdb kept. Clones are partly lost; checked studies trace under half to an unresolved V gene and leave the rest unexplained. The sample table contains hundreds of thousands of clones; only one count was recorded for roughly 90% of them. About 0.01% of the sample belongs to the ten largest clones. The same specimen was also included in a second study, on human thymus T cells. The second paper further reports: Donors were immunologically healthy infants undergoing open corrective cardiac surgery for congenital heart defects in Finland. Thymus tissue was obtained as surgical resects removed during corrective cardiac surgery. Usage of V and J gene segments appeared to be biased in both the thymic and the peripheral blood repertoires. Highly overlapping thymic TCR repertoires among unrelated individuals were reported in the related research. TCR alpha and beta repertoires from roughly eight infant thymus samples and four related peripheral blood samples were characterized in the study. The infant donors were about 6 to 250 days old, and the cohort included about 6 males and a couple of females. Thymocytes were mechanically released from the tissue and were stored as pellets of roughly 9-30 million cells at -70 degrees C. A QIAsymphony instrument was used to extract genomic DNA from the frozen cell pellets. TCRB and TCRAD loci were amplified from a standardized quantity of quality-controlled genomic DNA using the immunoSEQ multiplex PCR assay. The amplicons spanned the V(D)J region and were long enough to cover the CDR3 and allow V and J genes to be identified. The commercial immunoSEQ service was used to sequence amplicons on an Illumina platform. Primer bias and sequencing errors were corrected as previously described, and TCRAD and TCRB were defined on the basis of the IMGT database. Repertoires were analysed with immunoSEQ Analyzer 3.0 and VDJTools, covering basic statistics, V/J segment usage, diversity estimates, rarefaction and pairwise overlap. Diversity was estimated with Chao1, ChaoE, Efron-Thisted, Shannon and inverse Simpson indices, and also on datasets down-sampled to the smallest sample. Repertoire overlap was assessed by strict matching of CDR3 nucleotide sequence, V gene and J gene, and clustering was done by Jaccard-based multidimensional scaling. Thymus samples yielded on average roughly 790,000 unique TCRB clonotypes, compared with around 91,000 from blood samples.

The V and J genes are TRBV11-3 and TRBJ2-1, and 10 bases in between align with TRBD2. Sequencing was done on a sample of thymocytes. The origin of this receptor is a boy in the first two years of life with a congenital heart defect. Donor details come from another sample of the same person, matched by shared clones. At the DNA level, the sequence is TGTGCCAGCAGCCTCTCTAGCGGGAGAGACAATGAGCAGTTCTTC. This yields the protein CASSLSSGRDNEQFF.